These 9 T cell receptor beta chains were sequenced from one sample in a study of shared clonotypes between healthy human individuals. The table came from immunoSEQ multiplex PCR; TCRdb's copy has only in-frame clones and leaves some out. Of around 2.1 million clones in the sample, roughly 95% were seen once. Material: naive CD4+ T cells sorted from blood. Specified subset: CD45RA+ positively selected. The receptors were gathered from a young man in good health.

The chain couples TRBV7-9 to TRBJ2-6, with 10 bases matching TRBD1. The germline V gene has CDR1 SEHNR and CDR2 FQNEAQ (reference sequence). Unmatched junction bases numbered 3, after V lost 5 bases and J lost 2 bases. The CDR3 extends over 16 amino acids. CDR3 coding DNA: TGTGCCAGCAGCCGACAGGGGGCCGCTGGGGCCAACGTCCTGACTTTC. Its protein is CASSRQGAAGANVLTF.

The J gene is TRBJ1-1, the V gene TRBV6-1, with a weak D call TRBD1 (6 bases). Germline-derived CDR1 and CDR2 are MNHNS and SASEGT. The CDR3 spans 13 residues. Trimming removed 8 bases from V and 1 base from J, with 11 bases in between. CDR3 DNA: TGTGCCAGCCCCGGACAGCAGAACACTGAAGCTTTCTTT. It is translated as CASPGQQNTEAFF.

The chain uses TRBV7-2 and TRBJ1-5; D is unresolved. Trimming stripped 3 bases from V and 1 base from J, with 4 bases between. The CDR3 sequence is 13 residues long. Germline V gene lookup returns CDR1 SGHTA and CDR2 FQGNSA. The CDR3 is CASSFKSNQPQHF. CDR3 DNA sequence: TGTGCCAGCAGCTTTAAAAGCAATCAGCCCCAGCATTTT.

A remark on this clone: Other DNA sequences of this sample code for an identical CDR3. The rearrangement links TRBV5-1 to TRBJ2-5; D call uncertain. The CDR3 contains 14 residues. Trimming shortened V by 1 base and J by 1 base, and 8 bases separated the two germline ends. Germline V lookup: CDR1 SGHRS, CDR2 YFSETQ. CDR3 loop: CASSLSTVQETQYF. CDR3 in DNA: TGCGCCAGCAGCTTGTCGACGGTCCAAGAGACCCAGTACTTC.

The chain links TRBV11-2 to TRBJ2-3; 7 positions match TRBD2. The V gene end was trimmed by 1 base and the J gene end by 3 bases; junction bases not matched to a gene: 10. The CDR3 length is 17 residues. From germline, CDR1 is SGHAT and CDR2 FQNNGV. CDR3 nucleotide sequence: TGTGCCAGCAGCTTAGCATCAGCGGGACTCTTGACAGATACGCAGTATTTT. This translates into CASSLASAGLLTDTQYF.

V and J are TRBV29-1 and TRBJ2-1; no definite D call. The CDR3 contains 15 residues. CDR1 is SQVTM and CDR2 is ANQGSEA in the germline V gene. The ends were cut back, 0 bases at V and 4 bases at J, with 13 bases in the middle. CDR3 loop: CSVEDVSRGYNEQFF. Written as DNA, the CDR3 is TGCAGCGTTGAAGATGTATCGCGCGGTTACAATGAGCAGTTCTTC.

The CDR3 nucleotides are TGTGCCAGCAGTAAACGACAGGGTCCCCAGCCCCAGCATTTT. This gives the protein CASSKRQGPQPQHF. J is TRBJ1-5 and V is TRBV6-1, with 7 bases matching TRBD1. The V gene's germline CDR1 is MNHNS and CDR2 SASEGT. The CDR3 contains 14 residues. V shed 5 bases and J 7 bases; nucleotides not matched to a gene: 8.

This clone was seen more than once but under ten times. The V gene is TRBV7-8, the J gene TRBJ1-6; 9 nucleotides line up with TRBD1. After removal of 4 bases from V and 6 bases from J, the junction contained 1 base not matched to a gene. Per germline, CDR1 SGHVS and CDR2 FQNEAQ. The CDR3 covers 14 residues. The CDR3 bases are TGTGCCAGCAGCTGGACAGGGGTTAATTCACCCCTCCACTTT. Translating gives CASSWTGVNSPLHF.

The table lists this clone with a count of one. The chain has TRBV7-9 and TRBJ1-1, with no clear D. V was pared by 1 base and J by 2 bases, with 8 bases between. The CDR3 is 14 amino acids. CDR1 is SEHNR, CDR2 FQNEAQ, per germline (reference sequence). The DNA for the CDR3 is TGTGCCAGCAGCTTAGTCGGCATAAACACTGAAGCTTTCTTT. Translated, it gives CASSLVGINTEAFF.